A selection of T cell receptor beta chains follows, all from one sample in a study of blood T cell repertoires in COVID-19. The table came from immunoSEQ multiplex PCR; TCRdb's copy has only in-frame clones and leaves some out. The data show hundreds of thousands of clones, 70% to 90% seen once. Sequences were obtained from peripheral blood. These receptors were taken from a woman aged 55-69 years with COVID-19, enrolled during active disease. Each CDR3 is given with its conserved first and last residue. D genes are given only for firm matches. A clone size is listed for some rows: how often the clone was seen (once, few, many), or a class if it is expanded.

D gene	V gene	clone size	J gene	CDR3 protein	CDR3 DNA
NA	TRBV9	NA	TRBJ1-4	CASSMDVGGTNEKLFF	TGTGCCAGCAGCATGGATGTAGGGGGAACTAATGAAAAACTGTTTTTT
NA	TRBV7-9	NA	TRBJ1-1	CASSLKGAMNTEAFF	TGTGCCAGCAGCTTAAAGGGAGCCATGAACACTGAAGCTTTCTTT
TRBD1	TRBV19	NA	TRBJ1-2	CASSIRQGEGYTF	TGTGCCAGTAGTATCCGACAGGGTGAAGGCTACACCTTC
NA	TRBV19	NA	TRBJ1-6	CASSTTGYNSPLHF	TGTGCCAGTAGTACTACGGGTTATAATTCACCCCTCCACTTT
NA	TRBV10-1	NA	TRBJ2-4	CASYKGTQRGNIQYF	TGCGCCAGTTATAAAGGGACTCAAAGGGGAAACATTCAGTACTTC
NA	TRBV4-1	once	TRBJ1-3	CASSRPRRGATGNTIYF	TGCGCCAGCAGTCGACCAAGGCGGGGGGCTACTGGAAACACCATATATTTT
TRBD1	TRBV18	NA	TRBJ1-6	CASSPDREYPLHF	TGTGCCAGCTCCCCAGACAGGGAATATCCCCTCCACTTT
TRBD2	TRBV19	NA	TRBJ2-1	CASRLAGWNEQFF	TGTGCCAGTCGGCTAGCGGGGTGGAATGAGCAGTTCTTC
NA	TRBV28	NA	TRBJ2-5	CASRLQGGETQYF	TGTGCCAGCAGGCTACAGGGAGGGGAGACCCAGTACTTC
NA	TRBV30	NA	TRBJ2-7	CAWSPGSYEQYF	TGTGCCTGGAGCCCCGGTTCCTACGAGCAGTACTTC
NA	TRBV14	NA	TRBJ1-1	CASSRTSPGTEAFF	TGTGCCAGCAGCCGGACCTCCCCGGGAACTGAAGCTTTCTTT